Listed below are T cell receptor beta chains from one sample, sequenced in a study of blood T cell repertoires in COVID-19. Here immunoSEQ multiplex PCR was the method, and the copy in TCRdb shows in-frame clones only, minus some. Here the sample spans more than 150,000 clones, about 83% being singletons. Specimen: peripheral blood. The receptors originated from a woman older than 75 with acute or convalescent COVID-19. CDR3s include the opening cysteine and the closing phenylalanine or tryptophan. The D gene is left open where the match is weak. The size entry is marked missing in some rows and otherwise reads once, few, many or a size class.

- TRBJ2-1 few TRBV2 TGTGCCAGCAGTGAAAGAGGGTTGTCCTACAATGAGCAGTTCTTC CASSERGLSYNEQFF
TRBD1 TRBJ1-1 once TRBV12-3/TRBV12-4 TGTGCCAGCAGTTTTGAGGGGGCCAGGGCTTTCTTT CASSFEGARAFF
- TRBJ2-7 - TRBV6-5 TGTGCCAGCACGTCACGGGGCTACGAGCAGTACTTC CASTSRGYEQYF
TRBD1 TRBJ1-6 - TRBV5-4 TGTGCCAGCAGCCAGGGACAGGGGGTGAAATCCCTCCACTTT CASSQGQGVKSLHF
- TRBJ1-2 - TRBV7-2 TGTGCCAGCAGCCCCGGACAGACGAACTATGGCTACACCTTC CASSPGQTNYGYTF
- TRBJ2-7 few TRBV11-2 TGTGCCAGCAGCTTACCGGCAGGTCCCTACGAGCAGTACTTC CASSLPAGPYEQYF
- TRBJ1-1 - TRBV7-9 TGTGCCAGCAGCTTAGTGGGCGCATTAGCTGAAGCTTTCTTT CASSLVGALAEAFF
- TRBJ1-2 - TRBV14 TGTGCCAGCAGCCAAGATTTAAACTATGGCTACACCTTC CASSQDLNYGYTF
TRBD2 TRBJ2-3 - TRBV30 TGTGCCTGGAGTGCGCGGGAGTTTACAGATACGCAGTATTTT CAWSAREFTDTQYF
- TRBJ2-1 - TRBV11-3 TGTGCCAGCAGCCAGGACAATGAGCAGTTCTTC CASSQDNEQFF
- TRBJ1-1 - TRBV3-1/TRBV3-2 TGTGCCAGCAGCCAAGAGGGGCTGAACACTGAAGCTTTCTTT CASSQEGLNTEAFF
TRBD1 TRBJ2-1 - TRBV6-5 TGTGCCAGCAGTTCTCGGGACAGAAGGAATGAGCAGTTCTTC CASSSRDRRNEQFF
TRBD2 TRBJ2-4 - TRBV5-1 TGCGCCAGCAGCGACGGGACTAGCGGTTGGCTAGCCAAAAACATTCAGTACTTC CASSDGTSGWLAKNIQYF
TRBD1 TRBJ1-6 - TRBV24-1 TGTGCCACCACCTCCCCCCGGGACAGTTCAGATAATTCACCCCTCCACTTT CATTSPRDSSDNSPLHF
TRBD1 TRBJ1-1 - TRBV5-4 TGTGCCAGCAGCATAAACAGGGGTATGAACACTGAAGCTTTCTTT CASSINRGMNTEAFF
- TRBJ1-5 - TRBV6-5 TGTGCCAGCATAGAGGGCCCCTGGAGCAATCAGCCCCAGCATTTT CASIEGPWSNQPQHF
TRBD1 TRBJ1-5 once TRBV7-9 TGTGCCAGCAGCCTACAGGGGGCGGGTCAGCCCCAGCATTTT CASSLQGAGQPQHF
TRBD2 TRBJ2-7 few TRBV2 TGTGCCAGCAGTGAAGCGCAGGCTAGCGGGAGATCTGAGCAGTACTTC CASSEAQASGRSEQYF
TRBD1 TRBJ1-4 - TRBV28 TGTGCCAGCAGTTTGGGGACAGGGGAAAAAGAAAAACTGTTTTTT CASSLGTGEKEKLFF
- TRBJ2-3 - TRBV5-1 TGCGCCAGCAGCTTTGAGAGTGGTGCAGATACGCAGTATTTT CASSFESGADTQYF
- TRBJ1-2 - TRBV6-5 TGTGCCAGCATCCCAGTGGGGGCAGGAGGCTACACCTTC CASIPVGAGGYTF
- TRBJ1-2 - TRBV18 TGTGCCAGCTCTAGAACAGGGTACGGCGGCTACACCTTC CASSRTGYGGYTF
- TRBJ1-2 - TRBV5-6 TGTGCCAGCAGCCCGAGGTCCTTTGGGGGCTACACCTTC CASSPRSFGGYTF
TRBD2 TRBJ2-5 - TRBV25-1 TGTGCCAGCAGTCGGACTAGCGGGGGGGCTGAAGGAGAGACCCAGTACTTC CASSRTSGGAEGETQYF
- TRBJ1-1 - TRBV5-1 TGCGCCAGCAGCCCATCACAGGGTCCCACTGAAGCTTTCTTT CASSPSQGPTEAFF
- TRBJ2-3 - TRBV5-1 TGCGCCAGCAGCTTGGCCAGGCAGGGTGTTGATACAGATACGCAGTATTTT CASSLARQGVDTDTQYF
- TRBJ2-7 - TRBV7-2 TGTGCCAGCAGCTTAGAACTAGGAGTTTCCTACGAGCAGTACTTC CASSLELGVSYEQYF